Shown below are 9 T cell receptor beta chains from a single sample sequenced in a study of T cells in Graves' hyperthyroidism and ophthalmopathy. Amplification yielded TCR beta CDR3 regions, with RNA transcripts as the source. The HTBI primer set served for first-round RT-PCR of the TCR CDR3. Each CDR3 protein is one row after TCRdb ran MiXCR on the multiplex PCR reads. The sample shows around 760,000 distinct CDR3 sequences, around a third of them seen only once. Sequenced input: blood. The receptors shown here come from a woman in her thirties or forties with Graves' hyperthyroidism.

There are many counts of this clonotype. The CDR3 here is CASSGTAEDRERQPQHF. The CDR3 coding sequence is TGTGCCAGCAGTGGTACGGCGGAGGACAGGGAACGGCAGCCCCAGCATTTT. The chain couples TRBV25-1 to TRBJ1-5; 8 bases map to TRBD1. V dropped 4 bases and J dropped 7; count of bases not matched to a gene: 15. This CDR3 contains 17 residues. Germline CDR1 MGHDK, CDR2 SYGVNS.

This clonotype has at least ten counts. The chain is built from TRBV19 and TRBJ1-2, with 7 bases that match TRBD1. Germline V gene lookup returns CDR1 LNHDA and CDR2 SQIVND (reference sequence). The CDR3 has 14 amino acids. The V and J ends lost 3 bases and 6 bases, in that order; junction bases with no gene match: 7. This chain's CDR3 is CASSIHQGGNGYTF. CDR3 bases: TGTGCCAGTAGTATCCATCAGGGGGGGAATGGCTACACCTTC.

The chain combines TRBV7-9 with TRBJ2-7; 10 bases agree with TRBD2. Germline CDR1 is SEHNR and CDR2 is FQNEAQ (reference sequence). J lost 3 bases, V lost 6 bases, and 5 bases had no gene match. There are 14 residues in the CDR3. CDR3 amino acids: CASRMSGGGYEQYF. CDR3 sequence (DNA): TGTGCCAGCAGGATGAGCGGGGGGGGCTACGAGCAGTACTTC.

This clonotype showed up many times. The chain recombines TRBV10-1 with TRBJ1-5; D is perhaps TRBD1 (6 bases). The CDR3 covers 14 residues. Trimming removed 5 bases at V and 7 bases at J, with 15 bases between. CDR1 WNHNN and CDR2 SYGVQD come from the germline V gene (reference sequence). The DNA of the CDR3 is TGCGCCAGCAGTCACGGGGGCTTGGGACAGCCCCAGCATTTT. Amino acid sequence: CASSHGGLGQPQHF.

On this clonotype itself: The junction differs from germline at one of its ends, possibly a read error. V and J are TRBV10-2 and TRBJ2-7; 8 nucleotides match TRBD2. In germline, CDR1 is WSHSY, CDR2 SAAADI. The CDR3 is 16 residues long. DNA of the CDR3: TGTGCCAGCAGTGAAGGCGGGGGGACACCTACCTACGAGCAGTACTTC. Translating gives CASSEGGGTPTYEQYF.

This clonotype was found many times. This CDR3 reads CAISDPTRQANYGYTF. The CDR3 DNA reads TGTGCCATCAGTGACCCTACTAGACAAGCTAACTATGGCTACACCTTC. The V gene is TRBV10-3, the J gene TRBJ1-2; D is uncertain. V was clipped by 3 bases and J by 0 bases, with 14 bases between them. This CDR3 spans 16 amino acids. Germline-derived CDR1 and CDR2 are ENHRY and SYGVKD.

In its sample, this clonotype was seen a few times. The J gene is TRBJ2-2, the V gene TRBV7-9, with D perhaps TRBD2 (6 bases). V was cut by 5 bases and J by 3 bases, with 13 bases left in between. CDR3 size: 15 residues. From germline, CDR1 is SEHNR and CDR2 FQNEAQ (reference sequence). The chain's CDR3 is CASSRAGLYTGELFF. The CDR3 DNA sequence: TGTGCCAGCAGCCGGGCGGGACTTTACACCGGGGAGCTGTTTTTT.

The CDR3 DNA reads as TGTGCCAGCAGCCCCAGCTATACTAACTATGGCTACACCTTC. Amino acid sequence: CASSPSYTNYGYTF. V is TRBV5-6 and J is TRBJ1-2; D remains ambiguous. CDR1 is SGHDT and CDR2 is YYEEEE in the germline V gene. Trimming took 4 bases from V and 0 from J, leaving 10 bases between them. CDR3 size: 14 residues.

There are many counts of this clonotype. The genes are TRBV6-5 and TRBJ2-7; tentatively, D is TRBD1 (6 bases). This CDR3 comprises 14 residues. The V and J ends lost 6 bases and 2 bases respectively, with 14 bases between them. Germline-derived CDR1 and CDR2 are MNHEY and SVGAGI. The CDR3 bases are TGTGCCAGCAGCAAATACAGGGTTACCTACGAGCAGTACTTC. It yields the protein CASSKYRVTYEQYF.